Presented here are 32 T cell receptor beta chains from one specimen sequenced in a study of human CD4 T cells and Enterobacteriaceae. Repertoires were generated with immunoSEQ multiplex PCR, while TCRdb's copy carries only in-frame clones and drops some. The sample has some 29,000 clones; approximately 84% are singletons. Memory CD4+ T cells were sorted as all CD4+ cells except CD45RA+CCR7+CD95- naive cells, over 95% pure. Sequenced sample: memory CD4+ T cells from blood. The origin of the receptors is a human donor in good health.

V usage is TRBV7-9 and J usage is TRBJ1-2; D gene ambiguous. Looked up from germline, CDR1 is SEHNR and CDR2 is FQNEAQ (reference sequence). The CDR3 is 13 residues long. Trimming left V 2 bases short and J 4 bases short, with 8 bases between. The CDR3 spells CASSLHVPYGYTF. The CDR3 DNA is TGTGCCAGCAGCTTACACGTCCCCTATGGCTACACCTTC. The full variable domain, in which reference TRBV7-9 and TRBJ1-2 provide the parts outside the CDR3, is DTGVSQNPRHKITKRGQNVTFRCDPISEHNRLYWYRQTLGQGPEFLTYFQNEAQLEKSRLLSDRFSAERPKGSFSTLEIQRTEQGDSAMYLCASSLHVPYGYTFGSGTRLTVV.

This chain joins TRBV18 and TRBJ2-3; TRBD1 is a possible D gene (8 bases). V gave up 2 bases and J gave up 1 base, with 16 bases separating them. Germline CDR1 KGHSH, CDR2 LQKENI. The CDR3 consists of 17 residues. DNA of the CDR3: TGTGCCAGCTCACCAGCTAGGACAGGGAGGGGCACAGATACGCAGTATTTT. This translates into CASSPARTGRGTDTQYF.

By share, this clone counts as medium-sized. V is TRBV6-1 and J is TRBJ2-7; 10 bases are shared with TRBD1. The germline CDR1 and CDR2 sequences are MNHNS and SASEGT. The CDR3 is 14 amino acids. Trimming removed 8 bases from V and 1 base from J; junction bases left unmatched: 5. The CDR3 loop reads CASGDRGLSYEQYF. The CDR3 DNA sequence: TGTGCCAGCGGCGACAGGGGGCTTTCCTACGAGCAGTACTTC.

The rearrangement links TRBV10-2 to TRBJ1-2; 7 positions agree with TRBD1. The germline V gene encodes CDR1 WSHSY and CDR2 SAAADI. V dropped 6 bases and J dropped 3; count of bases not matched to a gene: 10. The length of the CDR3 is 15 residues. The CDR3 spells CASSRDSHPDYGYTF. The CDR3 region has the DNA TGCGCCAGCAGCCGGGACAGCCACCCCGACTATGGCTACACCTTC.

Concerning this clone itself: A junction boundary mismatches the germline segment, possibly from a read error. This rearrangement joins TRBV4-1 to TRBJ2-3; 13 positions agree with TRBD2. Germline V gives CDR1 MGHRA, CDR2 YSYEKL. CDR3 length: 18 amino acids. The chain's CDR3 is CANSQESRTSGSRDTQYF. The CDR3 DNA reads TGCGCCAACAGCCAAGAATCCCGGACTAGCGGGAGCAGAGATACGCAGTATTTT.

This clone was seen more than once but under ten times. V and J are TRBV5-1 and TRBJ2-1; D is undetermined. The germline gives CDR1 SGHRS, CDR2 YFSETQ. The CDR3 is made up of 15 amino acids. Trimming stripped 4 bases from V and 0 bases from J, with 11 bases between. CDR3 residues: CASSLERSSYNEQFF. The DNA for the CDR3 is TGCGCCAGCAGCCTCGAGAGGAGCTCCTACAATGAGCAGTTCTTC.

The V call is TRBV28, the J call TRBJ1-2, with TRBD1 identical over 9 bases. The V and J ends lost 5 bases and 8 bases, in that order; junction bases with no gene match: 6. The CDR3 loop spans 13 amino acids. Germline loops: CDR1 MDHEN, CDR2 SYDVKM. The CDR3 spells CASSQGTGKGYTF. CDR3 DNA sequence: TGTGCCAGCAGTCAAGGGACAGGGAAAGGCTACACCTTC.

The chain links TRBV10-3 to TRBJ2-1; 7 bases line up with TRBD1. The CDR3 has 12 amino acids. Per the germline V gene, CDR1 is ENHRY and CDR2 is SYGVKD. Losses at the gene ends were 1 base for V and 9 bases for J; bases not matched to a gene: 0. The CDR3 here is CAISEWDSEQFF. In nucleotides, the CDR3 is TGTGCCATCAGTGAGTGGGACAGTGAGCAGTTCTTC.

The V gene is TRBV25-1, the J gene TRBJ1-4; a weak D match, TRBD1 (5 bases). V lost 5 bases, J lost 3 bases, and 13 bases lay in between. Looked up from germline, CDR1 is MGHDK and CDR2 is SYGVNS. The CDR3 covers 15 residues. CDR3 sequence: CASSSQGLPNEKLFF. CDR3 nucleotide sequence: TGTGCCAGCAGTTCCCAGGGACTTCCTAATGAAAAACTGTTTTTT.

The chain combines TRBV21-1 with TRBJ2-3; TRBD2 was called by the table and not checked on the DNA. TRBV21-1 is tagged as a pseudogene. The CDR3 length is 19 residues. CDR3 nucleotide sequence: TGTGCCAGCAGCAAATACGATCTAGCGGGAGGTCATAGCACAGATACGCAGTATTTT. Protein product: CASSKYDLAGGHSTDTQYF.

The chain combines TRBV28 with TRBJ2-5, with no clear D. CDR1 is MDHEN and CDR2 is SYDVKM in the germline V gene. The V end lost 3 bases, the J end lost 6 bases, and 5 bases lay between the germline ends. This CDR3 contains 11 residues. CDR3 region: CASSFEKTQYF. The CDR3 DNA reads TGTGCCAGCAGTTTTGAAAAGACCCAGTACTTC.

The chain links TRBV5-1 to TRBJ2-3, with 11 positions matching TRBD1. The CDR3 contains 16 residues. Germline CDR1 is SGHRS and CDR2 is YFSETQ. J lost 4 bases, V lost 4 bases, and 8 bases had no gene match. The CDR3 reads CASSPLGQGVADTQYF. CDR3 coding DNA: TGCGCCAGCAGCCCCCTGGGACAGGGGGTGGCAGATACGCAGTATTTT.

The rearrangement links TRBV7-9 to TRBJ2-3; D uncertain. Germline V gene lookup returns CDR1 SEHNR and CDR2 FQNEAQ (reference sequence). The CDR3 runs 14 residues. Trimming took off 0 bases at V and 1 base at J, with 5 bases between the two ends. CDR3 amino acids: CASSLAGRTDTQYF. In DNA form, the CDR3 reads TGTGCCAGCAGCTTAGCGGGTCGCACAGATACGCAGTATTTT.

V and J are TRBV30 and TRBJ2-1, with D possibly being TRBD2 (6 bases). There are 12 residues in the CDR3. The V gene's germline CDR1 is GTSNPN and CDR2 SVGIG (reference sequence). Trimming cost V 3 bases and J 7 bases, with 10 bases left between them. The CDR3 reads CAWRAGGNEQFF. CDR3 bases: TGTGCCTGGAGGGCCGGGGGTAATGAGCAGTTCTTC.

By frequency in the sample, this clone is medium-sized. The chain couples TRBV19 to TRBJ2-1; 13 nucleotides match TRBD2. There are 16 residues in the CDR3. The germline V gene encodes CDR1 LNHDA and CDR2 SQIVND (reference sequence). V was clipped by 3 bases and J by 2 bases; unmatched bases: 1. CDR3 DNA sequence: TGTGCCAGTAGTATTGGGACTAGCGGGGCCTACAATGAGCAGTTCTTC. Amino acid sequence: CASSIGTSGAYNEQFF.

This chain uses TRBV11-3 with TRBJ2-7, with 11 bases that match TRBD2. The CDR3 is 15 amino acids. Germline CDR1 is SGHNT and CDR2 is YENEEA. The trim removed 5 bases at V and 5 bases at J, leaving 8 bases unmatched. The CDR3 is CASSERSGRAHEQYF. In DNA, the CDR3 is TGTGCCAGCAGCGAACGTAGCGGGAGGGCCCACGAGCAGTACTTC. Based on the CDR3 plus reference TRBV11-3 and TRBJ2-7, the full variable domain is EAGVVQSPRYKIIEKKQPVAFWCNPISGHNTLYWYLQNLGQGPELLIRYENEEAVDDSQLPKDRFSAERLKGVDSTLKIQPAELGDSAVYLCASSERSGRAHEQYFGPGTRLTVT.

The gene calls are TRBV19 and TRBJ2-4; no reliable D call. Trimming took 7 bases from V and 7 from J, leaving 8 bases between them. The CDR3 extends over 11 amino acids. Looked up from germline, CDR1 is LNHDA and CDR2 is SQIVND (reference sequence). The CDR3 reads CASTWANIQYF. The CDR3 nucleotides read TGTGCCAGTACCTGGGCGAACATTCAGTACTTC.

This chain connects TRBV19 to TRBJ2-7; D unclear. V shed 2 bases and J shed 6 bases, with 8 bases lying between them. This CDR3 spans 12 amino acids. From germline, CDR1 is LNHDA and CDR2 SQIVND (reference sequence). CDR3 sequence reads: CASSIRWGEQYF. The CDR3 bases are TGTGCCAGTAGTATAAGGTGGGGCGAGCAGTACTTC.

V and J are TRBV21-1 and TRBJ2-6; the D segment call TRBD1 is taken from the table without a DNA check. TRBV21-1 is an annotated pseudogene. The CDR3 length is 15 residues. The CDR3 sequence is CASRRGSGGANVLTF. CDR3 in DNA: TGTGCCAGCAGACGTGGGTCAGGTGGGGCCAACGTCCTGACTTTC.

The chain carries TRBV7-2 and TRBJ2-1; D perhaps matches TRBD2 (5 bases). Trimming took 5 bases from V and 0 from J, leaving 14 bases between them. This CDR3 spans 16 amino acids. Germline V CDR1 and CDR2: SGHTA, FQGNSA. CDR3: CASSPPSTSSYNEQFF. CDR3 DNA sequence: TGTGCCAGCAGCCCGCCCTCTACTAGCTCCTACAATGAGCAGTTCTTC.

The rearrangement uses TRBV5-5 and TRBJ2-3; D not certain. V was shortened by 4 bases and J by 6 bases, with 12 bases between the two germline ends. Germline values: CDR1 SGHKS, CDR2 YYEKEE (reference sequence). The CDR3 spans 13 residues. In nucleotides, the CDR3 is TGTGCCAGCAGCCCCCAGGAGATTGATACGCAGTATTTT. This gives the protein CASSPQEIDTQYF.

CDR3 residues: CASSLSRASLQYF. The CDR3 bases are TGTGCCAGCAGCTTATCCAGGGCCAGCCTTCAGTACTTC. The chain recombines TRBV7-9 with TRBJ2-4; possible D gene TRBD1, 5 bases. Between the trimmed V and J ends, which lost 2 bases and 11 bases, there was a span of 13 bases. This CDR3 comprises 13 residues. Germline values: CDR1 SEHNR, CDR2 FQNEAQ (reference sequence). Full variable domain (rest looked up from reference TRBV7-9 and TRBJ2-4): DTGVSQNPRHKITKRGQNVTFRCDPISEHNRLYWYRQTLGQGPEFLTYFQNEAQLEKSRLLSDRFSAERPKGSFSTLEIQRTEQGDSAMYLCASSLSRASLQYFGAGTRLSVL.

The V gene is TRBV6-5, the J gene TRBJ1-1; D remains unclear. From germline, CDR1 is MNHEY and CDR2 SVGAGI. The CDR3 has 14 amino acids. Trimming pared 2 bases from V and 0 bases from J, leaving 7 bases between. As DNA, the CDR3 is TGTGCCAGCAGTTACAGTCGGTTGAACACTGAAGCTTTCTTT. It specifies CASSYSRLNTEAFF.

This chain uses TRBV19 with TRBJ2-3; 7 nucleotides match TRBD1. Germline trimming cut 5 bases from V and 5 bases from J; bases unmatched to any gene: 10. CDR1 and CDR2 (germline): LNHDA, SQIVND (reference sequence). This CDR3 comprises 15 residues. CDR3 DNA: TGTGCCAGTAGTGGGACAGCGGTAGGGGGAGATACGCAGTATTTT. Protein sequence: CASSGTAVGGDTQYF.

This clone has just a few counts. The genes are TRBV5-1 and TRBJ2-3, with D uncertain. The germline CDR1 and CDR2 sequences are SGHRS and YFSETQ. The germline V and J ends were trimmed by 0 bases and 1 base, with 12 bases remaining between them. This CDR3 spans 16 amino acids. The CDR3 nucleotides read TGCGCCAGCAGCTTGGAAGGGCGGTCAGGCACAGATACGCAGTATTTT. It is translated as CASSLEGRSGTDTQYF.

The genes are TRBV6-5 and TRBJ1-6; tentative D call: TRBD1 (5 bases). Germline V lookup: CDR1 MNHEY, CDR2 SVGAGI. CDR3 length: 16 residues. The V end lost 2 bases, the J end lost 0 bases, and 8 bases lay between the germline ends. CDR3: CASSYDRSSYNSPLHF. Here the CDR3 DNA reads TGTGCCAGCAGTTACGACAGAAGCTCCTATAATTCACCCCTCCACTTT.

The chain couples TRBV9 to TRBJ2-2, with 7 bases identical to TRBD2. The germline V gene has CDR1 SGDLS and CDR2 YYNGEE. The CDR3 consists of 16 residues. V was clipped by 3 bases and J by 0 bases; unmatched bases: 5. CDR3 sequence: CASSAAAGANTGELFF. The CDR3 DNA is TGTGCCAGCAGCGCCGCGGCGGGGGCGAACACCGGGGAGCTGTTTTTT.

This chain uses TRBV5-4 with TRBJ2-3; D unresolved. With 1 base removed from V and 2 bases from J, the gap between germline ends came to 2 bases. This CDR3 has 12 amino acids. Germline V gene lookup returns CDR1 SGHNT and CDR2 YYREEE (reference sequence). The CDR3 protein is CASSLYTDTQYF. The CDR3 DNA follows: TGTGCCAGCAGCTTGTACACAGATACGCAGTATTTT.

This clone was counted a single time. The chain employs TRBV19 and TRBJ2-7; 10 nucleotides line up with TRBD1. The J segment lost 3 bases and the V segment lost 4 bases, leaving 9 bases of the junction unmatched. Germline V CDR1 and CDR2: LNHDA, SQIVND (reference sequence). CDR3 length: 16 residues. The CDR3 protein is CASSTIGTGAFYEQYF. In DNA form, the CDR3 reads TGTGCCAGTAGTACGATCGGGACAGGGGCTTTCTACGAGCAGTACTTC.

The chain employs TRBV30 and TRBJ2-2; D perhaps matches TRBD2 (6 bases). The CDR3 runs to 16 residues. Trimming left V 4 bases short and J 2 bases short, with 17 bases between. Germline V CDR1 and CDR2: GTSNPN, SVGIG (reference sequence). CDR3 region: CAWNRIGGLNTGELFF. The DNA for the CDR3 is TGTGCCTGGAATAGAATCGGAGGGCTTAACACCGGGGAGCTGTTTTTT.

In DNA, the CDR3 is TGTGCCAGCAGCTTATCCGCGCCAACTTCTGGAAACACCATATATTTT. Protein sequence: CASSLSAPTSGNTIYF. The V call is TRBV7-2, the J call TRBJ1-3; the D is unclear. The V gene lost 2 bases and the J gene lost 1 base, with 12 bases spanning the gap. The germline V gene has CDR1 SGHTA and CDR2 FQGNSA. CDR3 size: 16 residues. Full variable domain (missing parts from reference TRBV7-2 and TRBJ1-3): GAGVSQSPSNKVTEKGKDVELRCDPISGHTALYWYRQSLGQGLEFLIYFQGNSAPDKSGLPSDRFSAERTGGSVSTLTIQRTQQEDSAVYLCASSLSAPTSGNTIYFGEGSWLTVV.

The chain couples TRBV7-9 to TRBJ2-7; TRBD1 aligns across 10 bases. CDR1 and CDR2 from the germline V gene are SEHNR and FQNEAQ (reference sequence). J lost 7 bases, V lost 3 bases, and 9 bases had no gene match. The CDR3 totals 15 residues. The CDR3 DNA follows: TGTGCCAGCAGCTTCCGGGACAGGGGTTCGGGAGAGCAGTACTTC. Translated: CASSFRDRGSGEQYF.